The following is a TCR beta chain sequence with its context. This clonotype was observed a handful of times. Its antigen remains undetermined. Per-nucleotide qualities are absent, and no much larger clonotype sits a single base away. Libraries were constructed by PCR. At the Johns Hopkins FTIC core, DNA from the cultured CD4+ T cells underwent TCR sequencing with the Oncomine TCR Beta short-read assay. The QIAamp micro DNA kit was used to extract genomic DNA from the cultured CD4+ T cells. The Oncomine TCR Beta libraries from cultured CD4+ T cells were pooled using unique dual indexes and then sequenced on an Illumina iSeq 100. The original methods were these. Non-productive sequences were filtered out, and CDR3s that did not start with C, did not end with F or W, or were shorter than 7 amino acids were discarded. The MANAFEST web application identified antigen-specific clonotypes by comparing peptide-stimulated wells against reference wells and other culture wells. For a clone to be called positive, the clone needed an FDR below 0.05, an odds ratio above 5, and a productive frequency above 0.1% in at least two of three replicate wells. Clonotypes that were significantly expanded in both SARS-CoV-2 spike wells and at least one common cold coronavirus spike condition were defined as cross-reactive. CDR3 homology was assessed with Levenshtein distances (stringdist) and unrooted phylogenetic trees (ape) in R version 3.6.1. TCRdb ran its own pipeline on the public reads, namely fastp trimming at Q25 and MiXCR clone calling, and kept in-frame beta chains. CDR3 protein sequences are deduplicated, and each keeps its most common genes and DNA. TCRdb, rather than the study authors, made the V and J calls. This sample holds approximately 15,000 distinct CDR3 sequences; about two fifths were observed only once. Of the sample, 10% falls within the top ten clones.

The intended sense of this specimen's treatment or condition label: roughly 11-day PBMC culture with coronavirus spike peptide pools or control peptides (ViraFEST assay). To expand antigen-specific T cells with peptide pools and then pick out the expanded clonotypes through TCR sequencing, the study relied on the ViraFEST assay. Positive SARS-CoV-2 PCR tests in the convalescent patients dated from March to December 2020, before Alpha, Beta and Delta variants emerged in the United States. About 2 million PBMCs per well were cultured in IMDM with 5% human AB serum and 8.5 to 10 IU/ml IL-2, plus 10 ug/ml peptide pools. On days 3 and 7, half of the culture medium was replaced with fresh IL-2-containing medium. After approximately 11 days of culture, CD4+ T cells were isolated by negative selection with the EasySep CD4+ T cell isolation kit. PBMCs were separated from whole blood using Ficoll-Paque Plus gradient centrifugation and then either used fresh or cryopreserved at -140C. In general, triplicate wells were set up for every culture condition.

The data were taken from a study of vaccination and CD4 T cells after COVID-19 (dated by TCRdb to 2021 to 2024). Concerning the study at large: Convalescent patients had a positive SARS-CoV-2 result on nasal swab PCR, and of these patients, under ten had mild disease and one had severe disease. In the convalescent cohort there were six males and four females, among whom were two Hispanic individuals, seven Caucasians, two Asians and one multiracial person. Participants got two doses of the Pfizer-BioNTech BNT162b2 vaccine (n=8) or two doses of the Moderna mRNA-1273 vaccine (n=2). Post-COVID blood samples from convalescent patients were collected a median of around 100 days after diagnosis, with a range of 35 to 161 days. Post-vaccine blood samples were taken a median of 72 days after the second vaccine dose, with a range of roughly 13 to 250 days. For stimulating the cultures, overlapping spike peptide pools were used, derived from SARS-CoV-2 as well as from the common cold coronaviruses HCoV-NL63, HCoV-OC43 and HCoV-229E. As controls, cultures received a CEFX viral epitope pool (the positive control), an HIV-1 Nef peptide pool (the negative control), or no peptide at all. In around nine COVID-19 convalescent patients and a handful of infection-naive healthy vaccine recipients, the spike-specific CD4+ TCR repertoire before mRNA vaccination was compared with the repertoire after mRNA vaccination. Beyond this particular receptor, the publication reports: In convalescent patients, a median about 86% of post-vaccine SARS-CoV-2-reactive clones were detected only after vaccination, suggesting vaccine-specific priming. Although the median number of SARS-CoV-2-reactive clonotypes went up from around 20 after infection to 35 to 40 after vaccination, the increase was not significant. In convalescent patients, nearly all vaccine-specific clones (304 of 307) were found to be mono-reactive for SARS-CoV-2 spike rather than cross-reactive with common cold coronaviruses. Relatively few convalescent patients were included in the study, and early timepoints after natural infection were not analyzed.

This receptor was identified in a human donor who had recovered from COVID-19. Material for sequencing was CD4+ T cells from blood, cultured in vitro.

Read as DNA, the sequence is TGTGCCAGCTCACCATTCGTAGGGGTTACAGATACGCAGTATTTT. Its translation is CASSPFVGVTDTQYF. In this chain, TRBV18 is recombined with TRBJ2-3; the D gene is possibly TRBD1, with 5 bases matching. As encoded in the germline V gene, CDR1 is KGHSH while CDR2 is LQKENI. V lost 2 bases and J lost 3 bases; the stretch between them is 12 bases long. The CDR3 holds 15 amino acids from the cysteine to the phenylalanine. The sequence is cut down to CDR3 DNA, 45 bases in frame from base 1. The full variable domain, with segments outside the CDR3 supplied by the reference TRBV18 and TRBJ2-3 proteins, appears as NAGVMQNPRHLVRRRGQEARLRCSPMKGHSHVYWYRQLPEEGLKFMVYLQKENIIDESGMPKERFSAEFPKEGPSILRIQQVVRGDSAAYFCASSPFVGVTDTQYFGPGTRLTVL.